The 26 T cell receptor beta chains below come from one sample, sequenced in a study of OX40 agonist ivuxolimab in advanced cancers. The repertoire was sequenced with immunoSEQ multiplex PCR; TCRdb's copy has only in-frame clones and lacks some. Found here are roughly 20,000 clones, about 86% of them singletons; the top ten hold 14%. This material consisted of CD4+ or CD8+ T cells sorted from blood, taken in a trial of the OX40 agonist ivuxolimab. The source is an adult with an advanced solid tumor such as melanoma, head and neck, liver or kidney cancer.

The rearrangement links TRBV30 to TRBJ1-2; tentative D call: TRBD1 (6 bases). Looked up from germline, CDR1 is GTSNPN and CDR2 is SVGIG (reference sequence). The V end was cut by 3 bases, the J end by 5 bases, with 10 bases between. The CDR3 has 12 residues. The DNA of the CDR3 is TGTGCCTGGAGACAGGGTTGGTATGGCTACACCTTC. Amino acid sequence: CAWRQGWYGYTF.

The rearrangement joins TRBV5-1 to TRBJ2-3; weak D call: TRBD1 (5 bases). This CDR3 has 16 residues. Germline loops: CDR1 SGHRS, CDR2 YFSETQ. V was shortened by 0 bases and J by 0 bases, with 11 bases between the two germline ends. This chain's CDR3 is CASSLGGSESTDTQYF. The DNA for the CDR3 is TGCGCCAGCAGCTTGGGGGGCAGCGAAAGCACAGATACGCAGTATTTT.

The V gene is TRBV7-6, the J gene TRBJ1-1; D remains ambiguous. The germline V and J ends were trimmed by 5 bases and 0 bases, with 13 bases remaining between them. The CDR3 spans 15 residues. The germline CDR1 and CDR2 sequences are SGHVS and FNYEAQ. The chain's CDR3 is CASSLGGDMNTEAFF. CDR3 DNA: TGTGCCAGCAGCCTGGGTGGGGATATGAACACTGAAGCTTTCTTT.

V is TRBV7-9 and J is TRBJ2-3, with D maybe TRBD2 (5 bases). The CDR3 is 17 residues long. The V gene lost 6 bases and the J gene lost 0 bases, with 19 bases spanning the gap. Germline V lookup: CDR1 SEHNR, CDR2 FQNEAQ (reference sequence). The CDR3 reads CASRLAAVATSTDTQYF. DNA of the CDR3: TGTGCCAGCAGGCTAGCAGCGGTAGCGACTAGCACAGATACGCAGTATTTT.

The chain joins TRBV4-3 to TRBJ2-5, with D tentatively TRBD1 (6 bases). The CDR3 covers 15 residues. V lost 4 bases and J 4 bases, leaving 16 bases between the germline ends. CDR1 and CDR2 from the germline V gene are LGHNA and YSLEER. In DNA form, the CDR3 reads TGCGCCAGCAGCCGACTTCAGGGGAATGGAGAGACCCAGTACTTC. Its translation: CASSRLQGNGETQYF.

The chain joins TRBV2 to TRBJ2-1, with 7 bases that match TRBD1. The CDR3 loop spans 13 amino acids. Germline-derived CDR1 and CDR2 are SNHLY and FYNNEI. V gave up 3 bases and J gave up 7 bases; unmatched junction bases: 3. DNA for the CDR3: TGTGCCAGCAGTGAGGAACAGGGGAATGAGCAGTTCTTC. Residues: CASSEEQGNEQFF.

The CDR3 loop is CASSGRYEQYF. In DNA, the CDR3 is TGTGCCAGCAGCGGTAGATACGAGCAGTACTTC. The chain is built from TRBV7-8 and TRBJ2-7; D remains unclear. Trimming took off 5 bases at V and 4 bases at J, with 6 bases between the two ends. Per the germline V gene, CDR1 is SGHVS and CDR2 is FQNEAQ. This CDR3 is 11 amino acids long.

The chain links TRBV7-3 to TRBJ2-7; no definite D call. Germline CDR1 SGHTA, CDR2 FQGTGA. The CDR3 spans 13 residues. V was clipped by 5 bases and J by 3 bases, with 11 bases between them. The chain's CDR3 is CASSTRTGYEQYF. CDR3 coding DNA: TGTGCCAGCAGCACTCGGACGGGCTACGAGCAGTACTTC.

This clone showed up just a few times. The chain links TRBV2 to TRBJ2-5, with D maybe TRBD1 (6 bases). Germline V gene data show CDR1 as SNHLY and CDR2 as FYNNEI. The CDR3 is 14 amino acids. V was pared by 8 bases and J by 2 bases, with 15 bases between. CDR3 amino acids: CASGGGGGQETQYF. The CDR3 coding sequence is TGTGCCAGCGGAGGTGGGGGCGGACAAGAGACCCAGTACTTC.

This chain links TRBV5-5 with TRBJ1-2; D is unresolved. The CDR3 extends over 14 amino acids. V was shortened by 4 bases and J by 3 bases, with 13 bases between the two germline ends. Germline lookup yields CDR1 SGHKS and CDR2 YYEKEE (reference sequence). This CDR3 is CASSDSLSDYGYTF. DNA of the CDR3: TGTGCCAGCAGCGACTCCCTTTCCGACTATGGCTACACCTTC.

The genes are TRBV5-1 and TRBJ2-3; D remains unclear. The germline V and J ends were trimmed by 7 bases and 2 bases, with 11 bases remaining between them. CDR3 length: 13 amino acids. The germline gives CDR1 SGHRS, CDR2 YFSETQ. The DNA for the CDR3 is TGCGCCAGCTCTCCGGCAGCCACAGATACGCAGTATTTT. Protein product: CASSPAATDTQYF.

This clone ranks as medium-sized. The CDR3 loop is CASSRTDPNTEAFF. The CDR3 DNA follows: TGCGCCAGCAGCAGGACAGATCCGAACACTGAAGCTTTCTTT. V and J are TRBV5-1 and TRBJ1-1; possibly TRBD1 for D (6 bases). The V end lost 4 bases, the J end lost 1 base, and 11 bases lay between the germline ends. This CDR3 spans 14 amino acids. CDR1 is SGHRS and CDR2 is YFSETQ in the germline V gene.

The gene calls are TRBV7-6 and TRBJ2-1; 7 bases fit TRBD1. After removal of 5 bases from V and 4 bases from J, the junction contained 11 bases not matched to a gene. CDR1 is SGHVS, CDR2 FNYEAQ, per germline. The CDR3 length is 16 residues. The CDR3 loop is CASSQNQGQIYNEQFF. In nucleotides, the CDR3 is TGTGCCAGCAGCCAAAACCAGGGACAGATATACAATGAGCAGTTCTTC.

The chain combines TRBV7-2 with TRBJ2-5; tentative D call: TRBD1 (5 bases). Trimming pared 6 bases from V and 2 bases from J, leaving 16 bases between. The CDR3 totals 15 residues. Looked up from germline, CDR1 is SGHTA and CDR2 is FQGNSA. The DNA of the CDR3 is TGTGCCAGCAGTCACTTTGGGGCGCCGCAAGAGACCCAGTACTTC. Its protein product is CASSHFGAPQETQYF.

The genes are TRBV4-1 and TRBJ2-3; D possibly matches TRBD1 or TRBD2 (6 bases each). CDR1 is MGHRA, CDR2 YSYEKL, per germline. V dropped 4 bases and J dropped 6 bases, with 20 bases sitting between them. The CDR3 runs to 16 residues. CDR3 nucleotides: TGCGCCAGCAGCCGAAGGTCGGAGGGGGGCCTGGATACGCAGTATTTT. It specifies CASSRRSEGGLDTQYF.

The chain is built from TRBV5-1 and TRBJ2-1, with TRBD2 matching over 9 bases. The CDR3 is 19 amino acids. Germline-derived CDR1 and CDR2 are SGHRS and YFSETQ. The V segment lost 4 bases and the J segment 1 base; nucleotides outside the gene matches: 15. The CDR3 spells CASSGWDRAGGRSYNEQFF. CDR3 DNA: TGCGCCAGCAGCGGGTGGGACAGAGCGGGGGGTAGGTCCTACAATGAGCAGTTCTTC.

J is TRBJ2-5 and V is TRBV7-7, with D perhaps given as TRBD1 or TRBD2 (6 bases each). Germline CDR1 reads SSHAT; CDR2 reads FNYEAQ (reference sequence). Trimming stripped 5 bases from V and 5 bases from J, with 18 bases between. The CDR3 covers 15 residues. The CDR3 region has the DNA TGTGCCAGCAGCCGAGGGACGGGGGCTCTTGAGACCCAGTACTTC. This encodes CASSRGTGALETQYF.

The chain links TRBV28 to TRBJ1-5; 11 bases are shared with TRBD1. The V gene's germline CDR1 is MDHEN and CDR2 SYDVKM. The CDR3 is 14 amino acids. The V segment lost 6 bases and the J segment 10 bases; nucleotides outside the gene matches: 8. The CDR3: CASRPGTGGSPQHF. The CDR3 DNA reads as TGTGCCAGCAGGCCAGGGACAGGGGGATCCCCCCAGCATTTT.

The chain couples TRBV11-2 to TRBJ1-1; D is unclear. V lost 3 bases and J 1 base, leaving 12 bases between the germline ends. The CDR3 runs 15 residues. Germline V lookup: CDR1 SGHAT, CDR2 FQNNGV. CDR3 in amino acids: CASSFTLAGNTEAFF. CDR3 nucleotide sequence: TGTGCCAGCAGCTTTACGTTGGCAGGGAACACTGAAGCTTTCTTT.

The chain employs TRBV19 and TRBJ1-6; possibly TRBD1 for D (6 bases). CDR3 length: 14 amino acids. The V gene's germline CDR1 is LNHDA and CDR2 SQIVND (reference sequence). The V and J ends lost 6 bases and 5 bases respectively, with 11 bases between them. The CDR3 DNA sequence: TGTGCCAGTAGCCAGGGGAGGAATAATTCACCCCTCCACTTT. This codes for CASSQGRNNSPLHF. The variable domain in full, with the rest retrieved from reference TRBV19 and TRBJ1-6, is DGGITQSPKYLFRKEGQNVTLSCEQNLNHDAMYWYRQDPGQGLRLIYYSQIVNDFQKGDIAEGYSVSREKKESFPLTVTSAQKNPTAFYLCASSQGRNNSPLHFGNGTRLTVT.

The chain links TRBV18 to TRBJ2-2; 8 bases map to TRBD1. The CDR3 sequence is 14 residues long. Germline trimming cut 3 bases from V and 7 bases from J; bases unmatched to any gene: 4. The germline gives CDR1 KGHSH, CDR2 LQKENI. The CDR3 DNA reads as TGTGCCAGCTCACCCGACAGGGGATACGGGGAGCTGTTTTTT. Translating it yields CASSPDRGYGELFF.

The chain uses TRBV5-8 and TRBJ1-2; no clear D. This CDR3 has 15 residues. The V end was cut by 4 bases, the J end by 7 bases, with 20 bases between. Germline V lookup: CDR1 SGHTS, CDR2 YDEGEE. The CDR3 reads CASSNRRGGESGYTF. The CDR3 DNA is TGTGCCAGCAGCAATCGCCGAGGTGGGGAATCTGGCTACACCTTC.

The V gene is TRBV28, the J gene TRBJ1-2; D ambiguous. Trimming left V 6 bases short and J 8 bases short, with 22 bases between. Germline V CDR1 and CDR2: MDHEN, SYDVKM. The CDR3 is 15 amino acids. The CDR3 protein is CASSSNLREGEGYTF. In DNA form, the CDR3 reads TGTGCCAGCAGCTCCAACCTCCGGGAGGGCGAGGGCTACACCTTC.

The chain couples TRBV11-2 to TRBJ2-7, with D possibly being TRBD2 (6 bases). Trimming shortened V by 5 bases and J by 3 bases, and 11 bases separated the two germline ends. The CDR3 consists of 13 residues. Germline V gene sequence: CDR1 SGHAT, CDR2 FQNNGV. CDR3 nucleotides: TGTGCCAGCAGCCTGGGGACTGACTACGAGCAGTACTTC. This codes for CASSLGTDYEQYF.

The rearrangement joins TRBV4-1 to TRBJ2-3; D not resolved. CDR1 and CDR2 from the germline V gene are MGHRA and YSYEKL. The CDR3 has 14 amino acids. The V gene lost 6 bases and the J gene lost 8 bases, with 18 bases spanning the gap. The CDR3 spells CASRAIPSLGTQYF. CDR3 nucleotides: TGCGCCAGCAGGGCAATACCTTCCCTAGGTACGCAGTATTTT.

This clone came up a few times. This chain uses TRBV5-1 with TRBJ2-2; a possible D gene is TRBD2 (6 bases). V lost 1 base and J 5 bases, leaving 12 bases between the germline ends. Germline V CDR1 and CDR2: SGHRS, YFSETQ. The CDR3 covers 15 residues. The CDR3 DNA is TGCGCCAGCAGCTTGACTAGCCACGGGACCGGGGAGCTGTTTTTT. Amino acids: CASSLTSHGTGELFF.